A single sample is the source of the 17 T cell receptor beta chains below, sequenced in a study of response to subunit inactivated influenza vaccine. TCRdb re-analysed the RT-PCR reads in MiXCR, keeping a single row per CDR3 protein. The repertoire holds under 550,000 distinct CDR3 sequences, with approximately 7.1% as singletons. This specimen was PBMCs from blood, taken about 24 months after vaccination. The receptor set was obtained from a man between 50 and 70 years old who received an inactivated influenza vaccine.

This chain uses TRBV28 with TRBJ1-1; 8 bases map to TRBD1. The V segment lost 8 bases and the J segment 0 bases; nucleotides outside the gene matches: 11. Germline V CDR1 and CDR2: MDHEN, SYDVKM. The CDR3 length is 16 residues. DNA of the CDR3: TGTGCCAGCGACCCCGGACAGGGAAGGATGAACACTGAAGCTTTCTTT. Encoded protein: CASDPGQGRMNTEAFF.

This clonotype was detected ten times or more. V is TRBV4-3 and J is TRBJ1-3; D unresolved. The CDR3 has 15 residues. Germline CDR1 and CDR2: LGHNA and YSLEER. V lost 0 bases and J 4 bases, leaving 10 bases between the germline ends. CDR3 nucleotide sequence: TGCGCCAGCAGCCAAGATCGGTCGGGCGGAAACACCATATATTTT. This codes for CASSQDRSGGNTIYF.

This clonotype was counted only a few times. The chain employs TRBV3-1 and TRBJ1-1, with a possible D match to TRBD1 (5 bases). Germline loops: CDR1 LGHDT, CDR2 YNNKEL (reference sequence). Trimming shortened V by 1 base and J by 6 bases, and 9 bases separated the two germline ends. This CDR3 is built from 13 residues. CDR3 nucleotides: TGTGCCAGCAGCCAAGTTGGAGGGGCTGAAGCTTTCTTT. Translating gives CASSQVGGAEAFF.

The chain links TRBV4-2 to TRBJ2-5; tentatively, D is TRBD1 (6 bases). CDR1 is LGHNA and CDR2 is YNFKEQ in the germline V gene. This CDR3 contains 13 residues. V was cut by 3 bases and J by 3 bases, with 8 bases left in between. Here the CDR3 DNA reads TGTGCCAGCAGCCAGAGGACAGAAGAGACCCAGTACTTC. Protein product: CASSQRTEETQYF.

This chain connects TRBV6-5 to TRBJ1-2, with D tentatively TRBD1 (5 bases). With 5 bases removed from V and 8 bases from J, the gap between germline ends came to 12 bases. The CDR3 is made up of 12 amino acids. Looked up from germline, CDR1 is MNHEY and CDR2 is SVGAGI. The CDR3 sequence is CASSGDDGGYTF. The CDR3 nucleotides are TGTGCCAGCAGTGGGGACGACGGGGGCTACACCTTC.

This clonotype was picked up a small number of times. The chain carries TRBV12-3 or TRBV12-4 and TRBJ2-7; perhaps TRBD1 as D (6 bases). V lost 5 bases and J 2 bases, leaving 13 bases between the germline ends. The CDR3 loop spans 14 amino acids. CDR3 loop: CASSPKTGPYEQYF. The DNA of the CDR3 is TGTGCCAGCAGTCCCAAGACAGGACCCTACGAGCAGTACTTC.

In its sample, this clonotype was seen once. V is TRBV28 and J is TRBJ2-7; D unresolved. V was cut by 5 bases and J by 3 bases, with 11 bases left in between. The CDR3 is made up of 13 amino acids. Germline loops: CDR1 MDHEN, CDR2 SYDVKM. The CDR3 is CASSPTNYYEQYF. DNA of the CDR3: TGTGCCAGCAGTCCCACGAATTACTACGAGCAGTACTTC.

In its sample, this clonotype was seen many times. V usage is TRBV28 and J usage is TRBJ1-1, with a weak D call TRBD1 (5 bases). CDR1 is MDHEN, CDR2 SYDVKM, per germline. The CDR3 has 18 residues. Trimming stripped 1 base from V and 3 bases from J, with 21 bases between. The CDR3 loop is CASSLSAFRGRSDTEAFF. The CDR3 DNA is TGTGCCAGCAGTTTATCCGCGTTTAGGGGACGCTCGGACACTGAAGCTTTCTTT.

Details on this clonotype: Just one base apart from a much larger clone, this may be a read error. This chain links TRBV5-1 with TRBJ2-2, with D possibly being TRBD2 (5 bases). The germline CDR1 and CDR2 sequences are SGHRS and YFSETQ. The CDR3 has 16 amino acids. Here the CDR3 reads CACSVRLLVFSGELFF. The CDR3 DNA sequence: TGCGCATGCAGCGTACGGCTACTAGTTTTCTCCGGGGAGCTGTTTTTT.

This clonotype was observed many times. The chain has TRBV14 and TRBJ1-1; D unresolved. The CDR3 extends over 16 amino acids. Germline-derived CDR1 and CDR2 are SGHDN and FVKESK. The V and J ends lost 1 base and 1 base respectively, with 13 bases between them. CDR3 in amino acids: CASSQGFYRSNTEAFF. The CDR3 bases are TGTGCCAGCAGCCAAGGTTTTTACAGATCGAACACTGAAGCTTTCTTT.

This clonotype showed up many times. The chain links TRBV20-1 to TRBJ2-4; 8 positions agree with TRBD1. Looked up from germline, CDR1 is DFQATT and CDR2 is SNEGSKA (reference sequence). The length of the CDR3 is 14 residues. The junction had 7 bases not matched to a gene; V was cut back by 1 base and J by 8 bases. CDR3 residues: CSARAMDREDIQYF. The CDR3 region has the DNA TGCAGTGCTAGAGCCATGGACAGGGAGGACATTCAGTACTTC.

The chain combines TRBV18 with TRBJ1-6, with D uncertain. Germline CDR1 reads KGHSH; CDR2 reads LQKENI. Trimming shortened V by 3 bases and J by 5 bases, and 5 bases separated the two germline ends. This CDR3 comprises 13 residues. CDR3 region: CASSPTDNSPLHF. Here the CDR3 DNA reads TGTGCCAGCTCACCCACTGATAATTCACCCCTCCACTTT.

This chain links TRBV5-1 with TRBJ2-1, with 7 bases lining up with TRBD2. This CDR3 is built from 15 residues. Germline CDR1 SGHRS, CDR2 YFSETQ. V shed 4 bases and J 9 bases; nucleotides not matched to a gene: 13. The CDR3 nucleotides read TGCGCCAGCAGCCCCCGGGGGGAGGGATCGGGTGAGCAGTTCTTC. It is translated as CASSPRGEGSGEQFF.

This clonotype was seen more than once but under ten times. The chain uses TRBV29-1 and TRBJ2-1; D gene unclear. The V end was cut by 2 bases, the J end by 2 bases, with 10 bases between. The V gene's germline CDR1 is SQVTM and CDR2 ANQGSEA. CDR3 length equals 14 residues. CDR3 in amino acids: CSVESYSPYNEQFF. Written as DNA, the CDR3 is TGCAGCGTTGAATCCTACTCCCCCTACAATGAGCAGTTCTTC.

This clonotype was found a few times. The V call is TRBV6-2 or TRBV6-3, the J call TRBJ1-1, with D perhaps TRBD1 (6 bases). V was shortened by 5 bases and J by 0 bases, with 16 bases between the two germline ends. The CDR3 is made up of 16 amino acids. Germline CDR1 reads MNHEY; CDR2 reads SVGEGT. The CDR3: CASSPTGSSMNTEAFF. Here the CDR3 DNA reads TGTGCCAGCAGTCCTACAGGGTCCTCTATGAACACTGAAGCTTTCTTT.

This clonotype was seen a few times. The rearrangement links TRBV6-2 or TRBV6-3 to TRBJ2-3; D may be TRBD2 (7 bases). The germline CDR1 and CDR2 sequences are MNHEY and SVGEGT. CDR3 length: 15 residues. Trimming cost V 2 bases and J 6 bases, with 15 bases left between them. The CDR3, as DNA: TGTGCCAGCAGTTACGTGGCGGGGGCAAAGGATACGCAGTATTTT. Translation gives CASSYVAGAKDTQYF.

J is TRBJ2-7 and V is TRBV9; TRBD1 might be the D (5 bases). Per the germline V gene, CDR1 is SGDLS and CDR2 is YYNGEE. Trimming took off 3 bases at V and 2 bases at J, with 12 bases between the two ends. This CDR3 comprises 14 residues. CDR3 coding DNA: TGTGCCAGCAGCGAGGGGTCTAGTACCTACGAGCAGTACTTC. Translating it yields CASSEGSSTYEQYF.